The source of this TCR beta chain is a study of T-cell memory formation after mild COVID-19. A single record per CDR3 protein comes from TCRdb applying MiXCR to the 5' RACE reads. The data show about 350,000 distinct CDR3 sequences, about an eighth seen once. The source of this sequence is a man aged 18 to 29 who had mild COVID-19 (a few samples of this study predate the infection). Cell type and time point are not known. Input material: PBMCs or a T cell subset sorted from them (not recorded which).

The CDR3 bases are TGTGCCAGCAGCTCCCAGACAGGAAGGGGAAACACCATATATTTT. The encoded protein is CASSSQTGRGNTIYF. The chain carries TRBV11-2 and TRBJ1-3, with a possible D match to TRBD1 (6 bases). Germline-derived CDR1 and CDR2 are SGHAT and FQNNGV. The V gene lost 4 bases and the J gene lost 4 bases, with 14 bases spanning the gap. The length of the CDR3 is 15 residues.